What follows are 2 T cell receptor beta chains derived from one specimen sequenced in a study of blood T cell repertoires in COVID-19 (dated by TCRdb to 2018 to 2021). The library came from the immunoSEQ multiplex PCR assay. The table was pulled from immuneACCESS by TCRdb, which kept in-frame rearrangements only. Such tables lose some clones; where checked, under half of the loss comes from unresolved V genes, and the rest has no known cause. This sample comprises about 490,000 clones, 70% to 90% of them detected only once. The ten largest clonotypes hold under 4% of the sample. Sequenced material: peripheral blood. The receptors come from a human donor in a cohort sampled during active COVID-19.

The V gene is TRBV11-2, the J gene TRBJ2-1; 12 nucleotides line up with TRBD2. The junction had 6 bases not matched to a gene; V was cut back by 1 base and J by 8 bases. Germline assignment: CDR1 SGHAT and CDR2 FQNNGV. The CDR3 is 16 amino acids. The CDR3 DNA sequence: TGTGCCAGCAGCTTAGCTCTAGCGGGAGGGTTGGATGAGCAGTTCTTC. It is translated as CASSLALAGGLDEQFF.

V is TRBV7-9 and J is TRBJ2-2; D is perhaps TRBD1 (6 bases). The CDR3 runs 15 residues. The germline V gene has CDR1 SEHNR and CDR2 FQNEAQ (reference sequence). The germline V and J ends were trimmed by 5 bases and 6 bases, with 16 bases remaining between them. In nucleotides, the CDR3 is TGTGCCAGCAGCCAATGGGACAAAGAGCCCGGGGAGCTGTTTTTT. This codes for CASSQWDKEPGELFF.